This T cell receptor beta chain was identified during a study of shared clonotypes between healthy human individuals. The germline gives CDR1 MNHEY, CDR2 SMNVEV (reference sequence). The CDR3 is 13 amino acids. V lost 2 bases to trimming and J lost 6 bases; unmatched junction nucleotides: 0. The table came from immunoSEQ multiplex PCR; TCRdb's copy has only in-frame clones and leaves some out. The table has approximately 720,000 clones, about 78% seen once. The sample taken for sequencing was memory CD4+ T cells sorted from blood. Subset noted: CD45RA-negative fraction. The chain employs TRBV27 and TRBJ2-7; 11 bases agree with TRBD2. This receptor was taken from a woman in her 30s in good health. DNA for the CDR3: TGTGCCAGCAGTTTAACTAGCGGGAGCGAGCAGTACTTC. Translation: CASSLTSGSEQYF.